The 20 T cell receptor beta chains reported below all come from one sample, sequenced in a study of CD8 T cells in ankylosing spondylitis. TCRdb called the 5' RACE reads again in MiXCR, with one record for every CDR3 protein. Among about 30,000 distinct CDR3 sequences listed, 5.3% were seen once. Sample: blood, either unsorted or a sorted T cell fraction (not recorded which). The receptor source for this set is a female donor with ankylosing spondylitis or in good health (not recorded which).

This clonotype has at least ten counts. The chain uses TRBV9 and TRBJ2-3, with no clear D. Germline CDR1 SGDLS, CDR2 YYNGEE. The length of the CDR3 is 15 residues. V was pared by 6 bases and J by 2 bases, with 16 bases between. The CDR3 sequence is CASTLGRAYTDTQYF. The CDR3, as DNA: TGTGCCAGCACCCTGGGTCGGGCTTACACAGATACGCAGTATTTT.

This clonotype was observed at least ten times. V gene TRBV9 combines with J gene TRBJ2-5; 11 bases are shared with TRBD2. The V and J ends lost 3 bases and 1 base, in that order; junction bases with no gene match: 5. The V gene's germline CDR1 is SGDLS and CDR2 YYNGEE. The CDR3 is made up of 16 amino acids. As DNA, the CDR3 is TGTGCCAGCAGCGCAACTAGCGGGGGTTCCCAAGAGACCCAGTACTTC. It yields the protein CASSATSGGSQETQYF.

This clonotype was seen repeatedly, ten times or more. The chain carries TRBV9 and TRBJ2-5, with D tentatively TRBD1 or TRBD2 (6 bases each). Germline lookup yields CDR1 SGDLS and CDR2 YYNGEE. V was shortened by 1 base and J by 5 bases, with 18 bases between the two germline ends. The CDR3 consists of 16 residues. The CDR3 DNA is TGTGCCAGCAGCGTACAGGGGACTCCCGAAGGGGAGACCCAGTACTTC. As protein: CASSVQGTPEGETQYF.

This clonotype is labeled medium-sized. J is TRBJ2-7 and V is TRBV9, with TRBD2 identical over 13 bases. CDR1 and CDR2 from the germline V gene are SGDLS and YYNGEE. The CDR3 totals 16 residues. Trimming cost V 4 bases and J 2 bases; bases outside gene matches: 6. In DNA form, the CDR3 reads TGTGCCAGCAGCCGGACTAGCGGGAGTGTCACCTACGAGCAGTACTTC. This codes for CASSRTSGSVTYEQYF.

This clonotype showed up just a few times. The CDR3 sequence is CASSYGQGGETQYF. In DNA, the CDR3 is TGTGCCAGCAGCTACGGACAGGGAGGTGAGACCCAGTACTTC. V is TRBV9 and J is TRBJ2-5, with 8 bases identical to TRBD1. CDR1 and CDR2 (germline): SGDLS, YYNGEE. The length of the CDR3 is 14 residues. J lost 5 bases, V lost 4 bases, and 7 bases had no gene match.

This clonotype was picked up many times. The chain has TRBV9 and TRBJ2-2, with 8 bases matching TRBD1. Germline V lookup: CDR1 SGDLS, CDR2 YYNGEE. CDR3 length equals 15 residues. The V segment lost 3 bases and the J segment 1 base; nucleotides outside the gene matches: 2. CDR3 sequence (DNA): TGTGCCAGCAGCGAGGGACAGGTGAACACCGGGGAGCTGTTTTTT. This gives the protein CASSEGQVNTGELFF.

This rearrangement joins TRBV9 to TRBJ1-5; 8 bases agree with TRBD1. Germline CDR1 reads SGDLS; CDR2 reads YYNGEE. The CDR3 has 16 residues. J lost 9 bases, V lost 3 bases, and 14 bases had no gene match. DNA of the CDR3: TGTGCCAGCAGCGCCGATCCGGGACAGGCTACTGGGCCCCAGCATTTT. Translation: CASSADPGQATGPQHF.

V is TRBV9 and J is TRBJ2-3; tentatively, D is TRBD1 (5 bases). The CDR3 loop spans 16 amino acids. V lost 4 bases and J lost 0, with 15 bases in between. Germline V gives CDR1 SGDLS, CDR2 YYNGEE. Here the CDR3 reads CASSTSMGRSTDTQYF. Written as DNA, the CDR3 is TGTGCCAGCAGCACGAGCATGGGGCGGAGCACAGATACGCAGTATTTT.

This clonotype was seen many times. The chain carries TRBV9 and TRBJ2-5; a possible D gene is TRBD2 (5 bases). The V gene's germline CDR1 is SGDLS and CDR2 YYNGEE. V gave up 4 bases and J gave up 0 bases, with 13 bases separating them. The CDR3 spans 15 residues. The CDR3 sequence: CASSPNQRNQETQYF. DNA for the CDR3: TGTGCCAGCAGCCCCAACCAGCGGAACCAAGAGACCCAGTACTTC.

Comment on this clonotype: The CDR3 does not end in the conserved phenylalanine or tryptophan, so this is likely a read error. The V call is TRBV9, the J call TRBJ2-7; no reliable D call. This CDR3 spans 15 amino acids. Trimming took off 0 bases at V and 2 bases at J, with 12 bases between the two ends. CDR1 is SGDLS and CDR2 is YYNGEE in the germline V gene. CDR3 bases: TGTGCCAGCAGCGTAGGTCCCTACCCCCCCTACGAGCAGTACCTC. Its translation: CASSVGPYPPYEQYL.

This clonotype was seen many times. V usage is TRBV9 and J usage is TRBJ2-2; 8 bases fit TRBD2. Germline V CDR1 and CDR2: SGDLS, YYNGEE. Trimming at V came to 0 bases and at J to 4 bases, leaving 8 bases not matched to a gene. The CDR3 spans 17 residues. CDR3 in amino acids: CASSVATGGPFTGELFF. In nucleotides, the CDR3 is TGTGCCAGCAGCGTAGCTACGGGGGGGCCTTTCACCGGGGAGCTGTTTTTT.

This chain connects TRBV9 to TRBJ2-2; TRBD1 matches 7 bases. Germline V lookup: CDR1 SGDLS, CDR2 YYNGEE. V trimming: 2 bases; J trimming: 6 bases; junction bases outside the gene matches: 4. The CDR3 is made up of 14 amino acids. The CDR3 here is CASSVQGVPGELFF. In nucleotides, the CDR3 is TGTGCCAGCAGCGTCCAGGGGGTCCCCGGGGAGCTGTTTTTT.

This clonotype was picked up many times. The CDR3 is CASSRDSGGPETQYF. As DNA, the CDR3 is TGTGCCAGCAGCCGAGACTCGGGGGGGCCGGAGACCCAGTACTTC. The chain recombines TRBV9 with TRBJ2-5; TRBD2 agrees at 8 bases. V lost 4 bases to trimming and J lost 5 bases; unmatched junction nucleotides: 10. CDR1 is SGDLS, CDR2 YYNGEE, per germline. This CDR3 has 15 amino acids. The whole variable domain, remainder taken from reference TRBV9 and TRBJ2-5, is DSGVTQTPKHLITATGQRVTLRCSPRSGDLSVYWYQQSLDQGLQFLIQYYNGEERAKGNILERFSAQQFPDLHSELNLSSLELGDSALYFCASSRDSGGPETQYFGPGTRLLVL.

This clonotype was found a few times. V usage is TRBV9 and J usage is TRBJ2-1; 9 nucleotides match TRBD2. The CDR3 loop spans 14 amino acids. Trimming cost V 3 bases and J 6 bases; bases outside gene matches: 4. Germline values: CDR1 SGDLS, CDR2 YYNGEE. CDR3 loop: CASSALGLANEQFF. In nucleotides, the CDR3 is TGTGCCAGCAGCGCCTTGGGACTAGCCAATGAGCAGTTCTTC. The complete variable domain, with remaining parts taken from reference TRBV9 and TRBJ2-1, reads DSGVTQTPKHLITATGQRVTLRCSPRSGDLSVYWYQQSLDQGLQFLIQYYNGEERAKGNILERFSAQQFPDLHSELNLSSLELGDSALYFCASSALGLANEQFFGPGTRLTVL.

In its sample, this clonotype was seen many times. This chain uses TRBV9 with TRBJ2-3; either TRBD1 or TRBD2 may fit D (6 bases each). Trimming cost V 4 bases and J 0 bases, with 9 bases left between them. The germline V gene has CDR1 SGDLS and CDR2 YYNGEE. CDR3 size: 14 residues. CDR3 in amino acids: CASSRGRSTDTQYF. The CDR3 DNA follows: TGTGCCAGCAGCCGGGGGCGTAGCACAGATACGCAGTATTTT.

V and J are TRBV9 and TRBJ2-1, with a possible D match to TRBD2 (6 bases). The CDR3 is 15 residues long. In germline, CDR1 is SGDLS, CDR2 YYNGEE. V lost 0 bases and J 3 bases, leaving 10 bases between the germline ends. DNA for the CDR3: TGTGCCAGCAGCGTAGCGGAGGGCCTCTACAATGAGCAGTTCTTC. It encodes CASSVAEGLYNEQFF.

This clonotype turned up a few times. V usage is TRBV9 and J usage is TRBJ2-1, with D maybe TRBD2 (6 bases). V lost 3 bases, J lost 4 bases, and 8 bases lay in between. The CDR3 has 13 residues. In germline, CDR1 is SGDLS, CDR2 YYNGEE. CDR3 coding DNA: TGTGCCAGCAGCGGGGGGGAGTACAATGAGCAGTTCTTC. This translates into CASSGGEYNEQFF.

This clonotype has a count of ten or more. CDR3 residues: CASSRQDRANTGELFF. Written as DNA, the CDR3 is TGTGCCAGCAGCAGACAGGACAGGGCGAACACCGGGGAGCTGTTTTTT. The chain links TRBV9 to TRBJ2-2, with 8 bases matching TRBD1. Germline loops: CDR1 SGDLS, CDR2 YYNGEE. The CDR3 length is 16 residues. V lost 4 bases to trimming and J lost 0 bases; unmatched junction nucleotides: 5.

This clonotype was seen once. The V call is TRBV9, the J call TRBJ2-2; maybe TRBD2 (6 bases). The CDR3 is 15 residues long. Germline values: CDR1 SGDLS, CDR2 YYNGEE. Between the trimmed V and J ends, which lost 4 bases and 5 bases, there was a span of 15 bases. The CDR3 sequence is CASSTSGTQTGELFF. Here the CDR3 DNA reads TGTGCCAGCAGCACCTCCGGGACTCAGACCGGGGAGCTGTTTTTT.

The sample holds many counts of this clonotype. The V gene is TRBV9, the J gene TRBJ2-3; TRBD2 agrees at 8 bases. Germline values: CDR1 SGDLS, CDR2 YYNGEE. The CDR3 runs 17 residues. V lost 5 bases, J lost 5 bases, and 16 bases stayed unmatched. The CDR3 is CASRPRGTGGPGDTQYF. DNA for the CDR3: TGTGCCAGCAGGCCCCGTGGAACGGGGGGGCCTGGAGATACGCAGTATTTT.